This record concerns one T cell receptor (beta chain) sequence. What it binds is unknown. The data were taken from a study of T cell responses to AZD1222 COVID-19 vaccine. This CDR3 has 14 residues. CDR1 LGHNT and CDR2 FRNRAP come from the germline V gene. V lost 0 bases and J lost 4, with 7 bases in between. Study-wide results and caveats: Regions 160-218 and 743-854 held dominance among vaccine-associated CD4 TCRs, which spanned spike.

Profiled with immunoSEQ multiplex PCR; TCRdb holds only in-frame clones, not every one. The sample consists of approximately 80,000 clones, approximately 90% of them appearing once. This clonotype was obtained from an adult who received the AZD1222 COVID-19 vaccine. Sequences were derived from peripheral blood, sampled 28 days after the second AZD1222 dose. V gene TRBV12-5 combines with J gene TRBJ2-1; D is ambiguous. The CDR3 here is CASGLVPGYNEQFF. For the CDR3, the DNA is TGTGCTAGTGGTTTGGTACCTGGATACAATGAGCAGTTCTTC.